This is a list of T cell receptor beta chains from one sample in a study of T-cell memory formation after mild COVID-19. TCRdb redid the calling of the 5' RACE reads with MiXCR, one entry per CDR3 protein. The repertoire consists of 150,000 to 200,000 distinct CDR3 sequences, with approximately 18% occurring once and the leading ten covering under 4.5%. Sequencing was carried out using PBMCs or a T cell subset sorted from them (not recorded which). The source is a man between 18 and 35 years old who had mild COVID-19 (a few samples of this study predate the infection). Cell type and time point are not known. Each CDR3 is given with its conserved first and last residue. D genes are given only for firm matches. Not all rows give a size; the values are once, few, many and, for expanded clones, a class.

cdr3_aa: CASNPTGSNTEAFF
cdr3_nt: TGCGCCAGCAACCCTACAGGGTCGAACACTGAAGCTTTCTTT
d_call: -
clone_size: few
v_call: TRBV5-1
j_call: TRBJ1-1

cdr3_aa: CASSLSRELFF
cdr3_nt: TGTGCCAGCAGTTTAAGCAGGGAACTGTTTTTT
d_call: -
clone_size: -
v_call: TRBV28
j_call: TRBJ1-4

cdr3_aa: CASSLRSRAGGAGETQYF
cdr3_nt: TGTGCCAGCAGCTTAAGGTCGAGGGCCGGGGGGGCCGGTGAGACCCAGTACTTC
d_call: TRBD2
clone_size: -
v_call: TRBV7-9
j_call: TRBJ2-5

cdr3_aa: CASSYSIGAASYNEQFF
cdr3_nt: TGTGCCAGCAGTTACTCGATTGGGGCAGCATCCTACAATGAGCAGTTCTTC
d_call: -
clone_size: -
v_call: TRBV6-2/TRBV6-3
j_call: TRBJ2-1

cdr3_aa: CASSQDLSYGYTF
cdr3_nt: TGTGCCAGCAGCCAAGATTTATCCTATGGCTACACCTTC
d_call: -
clone_size: few
v_call: TRBV14
j_call: TRBJ1-2

cdr3_aa: CATSAAGGPYNEQFF
cdr3_nt: TGTGCCACCAGTGCCGCGGGGGGTCCCTACAATGAGCAGTTCTTC
d_call: TRBD2
clone_size: many
v_call: TRBV24-1
j_call: TRBJ2-1

cdr3_aa: CASNLDRAGNEQFF
cdr3_nt: TGCGCCAGCAACCTAGACAGGGCTGGGAATGAGCAGTTCTTC
d_call: TRBD1
clone_size: -
v_call: TRBV4-3
j_call: TRBJ2-1

cdr3_aa: CASSPRGQRISPLHF
cdr3_nt: TGCGCCAGCAGCCCACGGGGACAGCGTATCTCACCCCTCCACTTT
d_call: TRBD1
clone_size: few
v_call: TRBV4-3
j_call: TRBJ1-6

cdr3_aa: CASSPITGSYTGELFF
cdr3_nt: TGCGCCAGCAGCCCAATAACGGGATCATACACCGGGGAGCTGTTTTTT
d_call: -
clone_size: -
v_call: TRBV5-1
j_call: TRBJ2-2

cdr3_aa: CASSLIGIVLTDTQYF
cdr3_nt: TGTGCCAGCAGCTTAATTGGGATTGTTTTGACAGATACGCAGTATTTT
d_call: -
clone_size: -
v_call: TRBV7-2
j_call: TRBJ2-3

cdr3_aa: CASSLRGPGGRGNEQFF
cdr3_nt: TGTGCCAGCAGCCTAAGGGGTCCGGGGGGCCGGGGTAATGAGCAGTTCTTC
d_call: -
clone_size: few
v_call: TRBV14
j_call: TRBJ2-1

cdr3_aa: CASSAEGGEEKLFF
cdr3_nt: TGTGCCAGCAGTGCCGAGGGGGGGGAGGAAAAACTGTTTTTT
d_call: -
clone_size: -
v_call: TRBV28
j_call: TRBJ1-4

cdr3_aa: CASSLASRAGETQYF
cdr3_nt: TGCGCCAGCAGCTTGGCCTCCAGGGCTGGGGAGACCCAGTACTTC
d_call: -
clone_size: few
v_call: TRBV5-1
j_call: TRBJ2-5

cdr3_aa: CASSFARRDTEAFF
cdr3_nt: TGTGCCAGCTCATTCGCACGGAGGGACACTGAAGCTTTCTTT
d_call: -
clone_size: -
v_call: TRBV18
j_call: TRBJ1-1

cdr3_aa: CASSQVPFNYGYTF
cdr3_nt: TGCGCCAGCAGCCAAGTCCCATTTAACTATGGCTACACCTTC
d_call: -
clone_size: few
v_call: TRBV4-3
j_call: TRBJ1-2

cdr3_aa: CASRGNTEAFF
cdr3_nt: TGTGCCAGCAGGGGGAACACTGAAGCTTTCTTT
d_call: -
clone_size: many
v_call: TRBV6-2/TRBV6-3
j_call: TRBJ1-1

cdr3_aa: CASSLAGDDETQYF
cdr3_nt: TGCGCCAGCAGCTTGGCAGGGGACGACGAGACCCAGTACTTC
d_call: -
clone_size: -
v_call: TRBV5-1
j_call: TRBJ2-5

cdr3_aa: CASSLEFGFANTEAFF
cdr3_nt: TGCGCCAGCAGCTTGGAGTTCGGCTTCGCGAACACTGAAGCTTTCTTT
d_call: -
clone_size: few
v_call: TRBV5-1
j_call: TRBJ1-1

cdr3_aa: CASSPQGSSSPLHF
cdr3_nt: TGTGCCAGCAGCCCACAGGGTAGTAGTTCACCCCTCCACTTT
d_call: -
clone_size: -
v_call: TRBV7-2
j_call: TRBJ1-6

cdr3_aa: CSAGPGDWNTQYF
cdr3_nt: TGCAGTGCTGGACCGGGGGATTGGAATACGCAGTATTTT
d_call: -
clone_size: -
v_call: TRBV20-1
j_call: TRBJ2-3

cdr3_aa: CASSFIQNYEQYF
cdr3_nt: TGTGCCAGCAGCTTTATCCAGAACTACGAGCAGTACTTC
d_call: -
clone_size: -
v_call: TRBV11-2
j_call: TRBJ2-7

cdr3_aa: CASSPGSNEQFF
cdr3_nt: TGTGCCAGCAGCCCGGGATCGAATGAGCAGTTCTTC
d_call: -
clone_size: few
v_call: TRBV7-3
j_call: TRBJ2-1

cdr3_aa: CASSSSGLAGARSETQYF
cdr3_nt: TGTGCCAGCAGTTCATCGGGACTAGCGGGGGCAAGATCAGAGACCCAGTACTTC
d_call: TRBD2
clone_size: -
v_call: TRBV6-6
j_call: TRBJ2-5

cdr3_aa: CASSLSPLGGPYNEQFF
cdr3_nt: TGCGCCAGCAGCTTGTCCCCCCTGGGCGGCCCCTACAATGAGCAGTTCTTC
d_call: -
clone_size: few
v_call: TRBV5-1
j_call: TRBJ2-1

cdr3_aa: CASSMPGQANTIYF
cdr3_nt: TGTGCCAGCAGCATGCCGGGACAGGCAAACACCATATATTTT
d_call: TRBD1
clone_size: once
v_call: TRBV6-5
j_call: TRBJ1-3

cdr3_aa: CAIRGQVVGELFF
cdr3_nt: TGTGCCATCAGGGGACAGGTGGTCGGGGAGCTGTTTTTT
d_call: TRBD1
clone_size: few
v_call: TRBV10-3
j_call: TRBJ2-2

cdr3_aa: CASSGTTNYGYTF
cdr3_nt: TGTGCCAGCAGCGGGACAACGAACTATGGCTACACCTTC
d_call: -
clone_size: few
v_call: TRBV11-2
j_call: TRBJ1-2

cdr3_aa: CASSSWAANTEAFF
cdr3_nt: TGTGCCAGCAGCTCCTGGGCAGCGAACACTGAAGCTTTCTTT
d_call: -
clone_size: few
v_call: TRBV7-2
j_call: TRBJ1-1

cdr3_aa: CASSLVFTTQETQYF
cdr3_nt: TGTGCCAGCAGCTTAGTGTTCACAACCCAAGAGACCCAGTACTTC
d_call: -
clone_size: -
v_call: TRBV11-2
j_call: TRBJ2-5

cdr3_aa: CASSIGQGPGELFF
cdr3_nt: TGTGCCAGCAGCATCGGACAGGGGCCCGGGGAGCTGTTTTTT
d_call: TRBD1
clone_size: -
v_call: TRBV28
j_call: TRBJ2-2

cdr3_aa: CASSLGGYNSPLHF
cdr3_nt: TGTGCCAGCAGTTTAGGTGGATATAATTCACCCCTCCACTTT
d_call: -
clone_size: many
v_call: TRBV12-3/TRBV12-4
j_call: TRBJ1-6

cdr3_aa: CASSSGLVGYEQYF
cdr3_nt: TGTGCCAGCAGCTCGGGACTAGTCGGATACGAGCAGTACTTC
d_call: TRBD2
clone_size: many
v_call: TRBV7-2
j_call: TRBJ2-7

cdr3_aa: CASRRQGLEEKLFF
cdr3_nt: TGTGCCAGCAGACGACAGGGTTTAGAGGAAAAACTGTTTTTT
d_call: TRBD1
clone_size: many
v_call: TRBV7-9
j_call: TRBJ1-4

cdr3_aa: CASSPPGAGTDTQYF
cdr3_nt: TGTGCCAGCAGCCCTCCGGGGGCGGGCACAGATACGCAGTATTTT
d_call: -
clone_size: -
v_call: TRBV7-9
j_call: TRBJ2-3

cdr3_aa: CASSQRLRDTQYF
cdr3_nt: TGTGCCAGCAGCCAGAGGCTCCGCGATACGCAGTATTTT
d_call: -
clone_size: -
v_call: TRBV3-1
j_call: TRBJ2-3

cdr3_aa: CASSTVGPRGTGELFF
cdr3_nt: TGTGCCAGCAGTACAGTGGGGCCTAGGGGCACCGGGGAGCTGTTTTTT
d_call: -
clone_size: few
v_call: TRBV2
j_call: TRBJ2-2

cdr3_aa: CASSPVLRAQTTDTQYF
cdr3_nt: TGCGCCAGCAGCCCAGTTTTAAGGGCCCAGACCACAGATACGCAGTATTTT
d_call: -
clone_size: -
v_call: TRBV5-1
j_call: TRBJ2-3

cdr3_aa: CASSPTGGQSNQPQHF
cdr3_nt: TGCGCCAGCAGCCCGACAGGGGGCCAGAGCAATCAGCCCCAGCATTTT
d_call: TRBD1
clone_size: -
v_call: TRBV4-1
j_call: TRBJ1-5

cdr3_aa: CASSILGDFTEAFF
cdr3_nt: TGTGCCAGCAGCATCCTGGGGGATTTCACTGAAGCTTTCTTT
d_call: -
clone_size: few
v_call: TRBV11-1
j_call: TRBJ1-1

cdr3_aa: CASSQTRRWAIQYF
cdr3_nt: TGCGCCAGCAGCCAGACTAGAAGGTGGGCCATTCAGTACTTC
d_call: -
clone_size: -
v_call: TRBV4-3
j_call: TRBJ2-4

cdr3_aa: CASSFETSGTDTQYF
cdr3_nt: TGTGCCAGCAGTTTCGAGACTAGCGGCACAGATACGCAGTATTTT
d_call: TRBD2
clone_size: -
v_call: TRBV6-5
j_call: TRBJ2-3

cdr3_aa: CATRFQGANGYTF
cdr3_nt: TGTGCCACCAGATTCCAGGGGGCCAATGGCTACACCTTC
d_call: TRBD1
clone_size: -
v_call: TRBV6-1
j_call: TRBJ1-2

cdr3_aa: CASSSGISDEKLFF
cdr3_nt: TGTGCCAGCAGCTCGGGGATCTCGGATGAAAAACTGTTTTTT
d_call: -
clone_size: -
v_call: TRBV7-9
j_call: TRBJ1-4

cdr3_aa: CASSSTVLAGGGVDTQYF
cdr3_nt: TGCGCCAGCAGCTCCACCGTTCTAGCGGGGGGGGGTGTAGATACGCAGTATTTT
d_call: TRBD2
clone_size: few
v_call: TRBV5-1
j_call: TRBJ2-3

cdr3_aa: CAIRPFGAGYNEQFF
cdr3_nt: TGTGCCATCAGGCCCTTTGGGGCGGGGTACAATGAGCAGTTCTTC
d_call: -
clone_size: few
v_call: TRBV10-3
j_call: TRBJ2-1

cdr3_aa: CASSWGFYNSPLHF
cdr3_nt: TGTGCCAGCAGTTGGGGGTTCTATAATTCACCCCTCCACTTT
d_call: -
clone_size: -
v_call: TRBV6-5
j_call: TRBJ1-6

cdr3_aa: CASSPADGVNGNSPLHF
cdr3_nt: TGTGCCAGCTCACCTGCGGACGGTGTGAATGGTAATTCACCCCTCCACTTT
d_call: -
clone_size: few
v_call: TRBV18
j_call: TRBJ1-6

cdr3_aa: CASSQSGAGQSTDTQYF
cdr3_nt: TGTGCCAGCAGCCAGTCCGGGGCGGGCCAAAGCACAGATACGCAGTATTTT
d_call: -
clone_size: -
v_call: TRBV4-2
j_call: TRBJ2-3

cdr3_aa: CASSQDHKGRAGTEAFF
cdr3_nt: TGCGCCAGCAGCCAAGATCACAAGGGCAGGGCTGGCACTGAAGCTTTCTTT
d_call: -
clone_size: -
v_call: TRBV4-3
j_call: TRBJ1-1

cdr3_aa: CSVDGLGQTQYF
cdr3_nt: TGCAGCGTTGACGGCCTGGGTCAGACCCAGTACTTC
d_call: -
clone_size: -
v_call: TRBV29-1
j_call: TRBJ2-5

cdr3_aa: CASSPTRNSPLHF
cdr3_nt: TGCGCCAGCAGCCCCACTCGGAATTCACCCCTCCACTTT
d_call: -
clone_size: -
v_call: TRBV4-1
j_call: TRBJ1-6

cdr3_aa: CASSMGLAKETQYF
cdr3_nt: TGCGCCAGCAGCATGGGACTAGCGAAGGAGACCCAGTACTTC
d_call: TRBD2
clone_size: -
v_call: TRBV5-1
j_call: TRBJ2-5

cdr3_aa: CASSLTLQGETQYF
cdr3_nt: TGCGCCAGCAGCTTGACCCTCCAGGGAGAGACCCAGTACTTC
d_call: -
clone_size: many
v_call: TRBV5-1
j_call: TRBJ2-5

cdr3_aa: CASSYPPLVPQYF
cdr3_nt: TGTGCCAGCAGCTACCCCCCGCTGGTACCTCAGTACTTC
d_call: -
clone_size: -
v_call: TRBV7-2
j_call: TRBJ2-4